Described below is a single T cell receptor beta chain sequence and its context. The antigen remains undetermined. Sequencing was performed with immunoSEQ multiplex PCR; in TCRdb, only in-frame clones are kept and a portion is missing. The sample has about 21,000 clones; 70% to 80% are singletons. The data originate from a study of tumor-infiltrating lymphocytes in localized non-small cell lung cancer. Findings and limits, study-wide: Technical variation could not be separated from intratumor heterogeneity here. Tumors had more T cell infiltration than uninvolved lung, per TCRbeta sequencing and CD3 counts. Available tissue quantity limited TCR sequencing to a patient subset.

The CDR3 is 14 residues long. Germline CDR1 and CDR2: MGHRA and YSYEKL. V was trimmed by 1 base and J by 3 bases, leaving 7 bases between them. Sequencing was performed on lung tumor tissue. This chain joins TRBV4-1 and TRBJ1-5; D is unresolved. This clonotype was obtained from a human donor with non-small cell lung cancer. The CDR3 nucleotides read TGCGCCAGCAGCCAAGGGCCCCTCAATCAGCCCCAGCATTTT. Translating it yields CASSQGPLNQPQHF.